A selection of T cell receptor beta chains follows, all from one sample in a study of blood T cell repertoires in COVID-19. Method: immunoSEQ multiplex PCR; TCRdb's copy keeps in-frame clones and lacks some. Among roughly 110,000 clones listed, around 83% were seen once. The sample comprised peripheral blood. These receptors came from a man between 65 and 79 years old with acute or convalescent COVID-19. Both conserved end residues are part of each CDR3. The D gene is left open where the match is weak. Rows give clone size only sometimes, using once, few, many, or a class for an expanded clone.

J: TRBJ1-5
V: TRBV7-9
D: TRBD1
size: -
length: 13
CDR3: CASSFQGDQPQHF
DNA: TGTGCCAGCAGTTTCCAGGGGGATCAGCCCCAGCATTTT

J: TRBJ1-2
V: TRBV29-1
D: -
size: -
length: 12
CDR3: CSVEPEVYGYTF
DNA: TGCAGCGTTGAACCCGAGGTTTATGGCTACACCTTC

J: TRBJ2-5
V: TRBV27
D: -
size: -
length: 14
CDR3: CASSLFRGGETQYF
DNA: TGTGCCAGCAGTTTATTTAGGGGCGGTGAGACCCAGTACTTC

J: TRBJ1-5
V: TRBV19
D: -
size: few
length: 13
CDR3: CASSIVADQPQHF
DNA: TGTGCCAGTAGTATAGTTGCGGATCAGCCCCAGCATTTT

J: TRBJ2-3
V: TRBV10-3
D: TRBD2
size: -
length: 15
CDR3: CAISEPSGVTDTQYF
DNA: TGTGCCATCAGTGAGCCTAGCGGGGTAACAGATACGCAGTATTTT

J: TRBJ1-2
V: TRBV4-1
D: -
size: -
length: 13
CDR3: CASSLGAGDGYTF
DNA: TGCGCCAGCAGCCTGGGGGCGGGGGATGGCTACACCTTC

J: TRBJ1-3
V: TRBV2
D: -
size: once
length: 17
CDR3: CASSYDGAPRSGNTIYF
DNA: TGTGCCAGCAGTTACGATGGAGCCCCACGCTCTGGAAACACCATATATTTT

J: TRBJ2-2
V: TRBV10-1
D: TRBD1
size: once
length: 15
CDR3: CASSESDRGTGELFF
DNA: TGCGCCAGCAGTGAGTCGGACAGGGGGACCGGGGAGCTGTTTTTT

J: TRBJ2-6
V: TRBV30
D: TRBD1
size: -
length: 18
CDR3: CAWSVSWQGAFGANVLTF
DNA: TGTGCCTGGAGTGTGTCTTGGCAGGGGGCTTTTGGGGCCAACGTCCTGACTTTC

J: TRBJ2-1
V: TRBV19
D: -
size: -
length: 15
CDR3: CASSIVAGPNNEQFF
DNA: TGTGCCAGTAGTATTGTGGCAGGGCCGAACAATGAGCAGTTCTTC

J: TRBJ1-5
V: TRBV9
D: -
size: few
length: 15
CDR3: CASSPGADSNQPQHF
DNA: TGTGCCAGCAGCCCTGGGGCCGATAGCAATCAGCCCCAGCATTTT

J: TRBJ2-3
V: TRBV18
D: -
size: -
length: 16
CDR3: CASSPQSFSNTDTQYF
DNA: TGTGCCAGCTCACCACAGAGCTTTTCCAACACAGATACGCAGTATTTT

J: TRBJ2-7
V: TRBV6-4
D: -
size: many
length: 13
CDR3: CASSVSPGREQYF
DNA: TGTGCCAGCAGTGTGAGCCCAGGCCGCGAGCAGTACTTC

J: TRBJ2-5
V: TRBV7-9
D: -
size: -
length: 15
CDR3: CASSTTGVAQETQYF
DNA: TGTGCCAGCAGCACAACAGGAGTCGCGCAAGAGACCCAGTACTTC

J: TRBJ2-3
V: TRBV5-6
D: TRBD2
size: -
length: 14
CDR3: CASSWGTSEDTQYF
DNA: TGTGCCAGCAGCTGGGGGACTAGCGAAGATACGCAGTATTTT

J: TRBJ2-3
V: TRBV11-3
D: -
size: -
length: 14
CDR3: CASSIRGIGDTQYF
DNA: TGTGCCAGCAGCATTAGGGGCATAGGCGATACGCAGTATTTT

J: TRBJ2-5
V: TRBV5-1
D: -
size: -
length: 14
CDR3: CASSLVTGKETQYF
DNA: TGCGCCAGCAGCTTGGTTACGGGGAAAGAGACCCAGTACTTC

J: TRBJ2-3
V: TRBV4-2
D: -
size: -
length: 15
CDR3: CASSQDGGQGDTQYF
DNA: TGTGCCAGCAGCCAAGATGGAGGGCAGGGAGATACGCAGTATTTT

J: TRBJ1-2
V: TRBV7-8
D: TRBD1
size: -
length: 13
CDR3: CASSFGQGGGYTF
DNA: TGTGCCAGCAGCTTCGGACAGGGGGGTGGCTACACCTTC

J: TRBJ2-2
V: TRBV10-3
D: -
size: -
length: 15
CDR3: CAISDRRLNTGELFF
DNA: TGTGCCATCAGTGATAGGAGGCTGAACACCGGGGAGCTGTTTTTT

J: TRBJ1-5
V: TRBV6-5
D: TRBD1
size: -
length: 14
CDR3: CASRSGGLNQPQHF
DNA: TGTGCCAGCAGGTCAGGGGGTTTAAATCAGCCCCAGCATTTT

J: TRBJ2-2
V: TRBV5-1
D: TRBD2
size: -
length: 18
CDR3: CASSSGTSGRFNTGELFF
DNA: TGCGCCAGCAGCTCCGGGACTAGCGGGAGATTCAACACCGGGGAGCTGTTTTTT

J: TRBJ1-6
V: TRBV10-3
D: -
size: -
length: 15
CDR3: CAISDSGERNSPLHF
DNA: TGTGCCATCAGTGATTCGGGGGAGAGGAATTCACCCCTCCACTTT